This T cell receptor beta chain was captured by sequencing in a study of cytomegalovirus exposure and HLA in healthy donors (dated by TCRdb to 2015 to 2018). A note on the overall study: According to a later analysis, one platform produced both the roughly 130 validation repertoires and the 670 or so repertoires of the first cohort. The study was designed to test whether signatures of past pathogen exposure could be identified by cataloging public T cell receptors. Along with the roughly 670-subject first cohort, a separate validation cohort of 120 different subjects was used. The study combined high-throughput TCR immunosequencing, statistical association of individual TCRs with disease status, and machine learning to predict cytomegalovirus infection status. Study-wide findings and limitations: A later analysis found that TCRs clustered in the first cohort also tended to co-occur in the roughly 120 validation repertoires, with 90% to 95% of cluster scores above 0. It was suggested by the authors that the approach could potentially be generalized to other disease states and immunological phenotypes. A total of 150 to 200 TCR beta chains were listed by the study as associated with cytomegalovirus. Most TCR sequences were observed very rarely across donors, whereas some public TCRs were present in many individuals. A later analysis had no HLA typing for the validation cohort, so co-occurrence there was scored across all 110 or so repertoires. Three of the identified cytomegalovirus-associated TCR beta chains were confirmed in vitro to be specific for cytomegalovirus antigens. The classifier was reported to diagnose cytomegalovirus status with high specificity and sensitivity in both the original cohort and the validation cohort.

Separate from the approximately 700-subject first cohort, the validation cohort of 90 to 150 subjects was the group to which the donors belonged. The junction carries 20 bases between V and J, which are trimmed by 6 bases and 7 bases respectively. The germline V gene encodes CDR1 MNHEY and CDR2 SMNVEV (reference sequence). Taken from cysteine to phenylalanine, the CDR3 has 15 residues. Left in the record is the CDR3 DNA by itself, 45 bases read in frame from the first base. Library preparation was by the immunoSEQ multiplex PCR assay. Per the original workflow: A statistical classification framework was developed to diagnose cytomegalovirus status using the catalog of TCR beta chain sequences. TCRdb took this table from immuneACCESS and kept in-frame rearrangements with V and J called. Such tables lack part of the clones; where checked against another copy, unresolved V genes explain under half of the gap, and the rest is unexplained. The DNA gave D and trimming, while V, J and clone size come from that table. The sample table lists roughly 80,000 clones, 85% to 95% of them with a count of one. The top ten hold approximately 2.1% of the sample.

For this clone: There is no known antigen for this receptor. The record has no base qualities; no much larger clone is one base away.

The chain links TRBV27 with TRBJ2-3, with TRBD2 perhaps the D gene, on 5 matching bases. The TCR was taken from a woman between 18 and 30 years old in good health and CMV-seronegative. Sequenced material: PBMCs. The encoded CDR3 is CASSFGIGRSNTQYF. The base sequence is TGTGCCAGCAGCTTCGGGATAGGGCGCTCAAATACGCAGTATTTT.